Listed below are T cell receptor beta chains from one sample, sequenced in a study of persistence of HIV-infected CD4 T cells. The antigens of these receptors remain unknown. Data came from immunoSEQ multiplex PCR; TCRdb stores just in-frame clones and leaves some out. The sample has 40,000 to 55,000 clones, just under 90% seen once; the top ten hold around 3.4%. This specimen consisted of CD4+ T cells sorted from PBMCs after approximately 19-hour stimulation, obtained from a patient who received antiretroviral therapy. The receptors originated from an adult woman with HIV who was CMV-seropositive. The CDR3 runs from the conserved cysteine through the conserved F or W. D genes are given only for firm matches. Size is stated for part of the rows, as once, few or many counts, or as a class when the clone is expanded.

TRBJ1-5 - TRBD1 TRBV3-1/TRBV3-2 CASSQGGTGNQPQHF TGTGCCAGCAGCCAAGGAGGGACAGGGAATCAGCCCCAGCATTTT
TRBJ1-2 - TRBD1 TRBV24-1 CATSDRSGTGIGVYGYTF TGTGCCACCAGTGACCGTAGCGGGACAGGGATCGGGGTCTATGGCTACACCTTC
TRBJ2-6 - - TRBV10-1 CASSPDSGANVLTF TGCGCCAGCAGTCCCGACTCTGGGGCCAACGTCCTGACTTTC
TRBJ1-2 - - TRBV15 CATSSDRRSDYTF TGTGCCACCAGCAGCGACAGGCGATCTGACTACACCTTC
TRBJ2-1 - - TRBV15 CATSRGLAVIDEQFF TGTGCCACCAGCAGAGGGTTAGCGGTGATCGATGAGCAGTTCTTC
TRBJ1-2 - - TRBV7-9 CASSSLRVDGYTF TGTGCCAGCAGCTCGCTCAGGGTGGACGGCTACACCTTC
TRBJ1-2 - - TRBV9 CASSGGYAGGGYTF TGTGCCAGCAGCGGTGGGTATGCAGGAGGGGGCTACACCTTC
TRBJ1-6 once - TRBV13 CASSLVRAGTVDYNSPLHF TGTGCCAGCAGCTTGGTCAGGGCAGGAACAGTAGATTATAATTCACCCCTCCACTTT
TRBJ1-5 once - TRBV7-2 CASSLGNQPQHF TGTGCCAGCAGCTTAGGCAATCAGCCCCAGCATTTT
TRBJ2-1 - - TRBV9 CASSPLQHNEQFF TGTGCCAGCAGCCCACTCCAGCACAATGAGCAGTTCTTC
TRBJ2-1 - TRBD2 TRBV5-1 CASMGGGTSNNEQFF TGCGCCAGCATGGGGGGAGGGACTAGCAACAATGAGCAGTTCTTC
TRBJ1-1 - - TRBV3-1/TRBV3-2 CASSPGGGEPAFF TGTGCCAGCAGCCCAGGCGGGGGAGAGCCAGCTTTCTTT
TRBJ2-6 - - TRBV6-6 CASSRSWGDTDSGANVLTF TGTGCCAGCAGCCGAAGCTGGGGGGACACAGACTCTGGGGCCAACGTCCTGACTTTC
TRBJ1-4 - - TRBV5-1 CASPPADPEKKTNEKLFF TGCGCCAGTCCTCCCGCGGACCCCGAAAAAAAGACTAATGAAAAACTGTTTTTT
TRBJ2-1 - TRBD2 TRBV7-8 CASSSLGLAGGSEQFF TGTGCCAGCAGCTCCCTGGGACTAGCGGGGGGGAGTGAGCAGTTCTTC
TRBJ2-5 - - TRBV5-8 CASRRWGSKETQYF TGTGCCAGCCGCCGTTGGGGGAGTAAAGAGACCCAGTACTTC
TRBJ2-1 - - TRBV5-4 CASSYYNEQFF TGTGCCAGCAGCTACTACAATGAGCAGTTCTTC
TRBJ2-7 - - TRBV19 CASSTGTPYEQYF TGTGCCAGTAGTACCGGGACTCCCTACGAGCAGTACTTC
TRBJ2-1 - TRBD1 TRBV3-1/TRBV3-2 CASSLQGDYNEQFF TGTGCCAGCAGCCTACAGGGGGACTACAATGAGCAGTTCTTC
TRBJ1-2 - TRBD1 TRBV5-4 CASNLNRDRGQGNYGYTF TGTGCCAGCAACCTTAACCGGGACAGGGGACAGGGGAACTATGGCTACACCTTC
TRBJ1-1 - TRBD1 TRBV5-1 CASRQGASSTEAFF TGCGCCAGCAGACAGGGGGCCAGCAGCACTGAAGCTTTCTTT
TRBJ2-4 - - TRBV7-3 CASSFQSLGQRKNIQYF TGTGCCAGCAGCTTCCAGAGCCTGGGACAACGGAAAAACATTCAGTACTTC
TRBJ1-1 - TRBD1 TRBV30 CAYAPGQGRNTEAFF TGTGCGTATGCCCCGGGACAGGGAAGAAACACTGAAGCTTTCTTT
TRBJ2-7 - TRBD2 TRBV11-3 CASSSGLAGVYEQYF TGTGCCAGCAGCTCGGGACTAGCGGGAGTCTACGAGCAGTACTTC
TRBJ2-1 - - TRBV29-1 CSVEDPPGYGNEQFF TGCAGCGTTGAAGACCCTCCAGGGTATGGCAATGAGCAGTTCTTC